Listed here is a single T cell receptor beta chain. The TCRbeta library was prepared with unique molecular identifiers. TCRdb used MiXCR to reprocess the PCR reads, holding one entry per CDR3 protein. The table has 530,000 or so distinct CDR3 sequences, 25% to 30% seen once. The data belong to a study of T-cell reconstitution after alpha-beta-depleted transplantation in children. The ends lost 0 bases at V and 3 bases at J; junction bases unmatched: 6. This CDR3 comprises 16 residues. Looked up from germline, CDR1 is SGHRS and CDR2 is YFSETQ. Specimen: PBMCs, collected before TCRalphabeta/CD19-depleted stem cell transplant. The receptor's source is a boy under two years old with Wiskott-Aldrich syndrome, due to receive a stem cell transplant. The chain has TRBV5-1 and TRBJ2-1; TRBD2 agrees at 7 bases. This CDR3 reads CASSLDPLALYNEQFF. CDR3 DNA sequence: TGCGCCAGCAGCTTGGACCCACTAGCGCTCTACAATGAGCAGTTCTTC.